Listed here is a single T cell receptor beta chain. Its target is not known. The entry originates in a study of cytomegalovirus exposure and HLA in healthy donors. This PCR relied on a set of 60 Vbeta primers and 13 Jbeta primers. Clones were sequenced by immunoSEQ multiplex PCR, and TCRdb holds only the in-frame ones, with some missing. This repertoire shows fewer than 200,000 clones, 70% to 90% found once; its top ten account for about 2.1%. The CDR3 covers 16 residues. Per the germline V gene, CDR1 is MGHDK and CDR2 is SYGVNS. The V gene end was trimmed by 6 bases and the J gene end by 0 bases; junction bases not matched to a gene: 9. Study conclusions and caveats: Whilst most TCR sequences proved rare, a subset of public TCRs occurred across many donors.

The genes are TRBV25-1 and TRBJ1-1; 8 bases line up with TRBD1. The sample consisted of PBMCs. The receptor was derived from a woman under 30 in good health and CMV-seronegative. In DNA, the CDR3 is TGTGCCAGCAGGCAGGGGGCGGGGAGTCTGAACACTGAAGCTTTCTTT. It specifies CASRQGAGSLNTEAFF.